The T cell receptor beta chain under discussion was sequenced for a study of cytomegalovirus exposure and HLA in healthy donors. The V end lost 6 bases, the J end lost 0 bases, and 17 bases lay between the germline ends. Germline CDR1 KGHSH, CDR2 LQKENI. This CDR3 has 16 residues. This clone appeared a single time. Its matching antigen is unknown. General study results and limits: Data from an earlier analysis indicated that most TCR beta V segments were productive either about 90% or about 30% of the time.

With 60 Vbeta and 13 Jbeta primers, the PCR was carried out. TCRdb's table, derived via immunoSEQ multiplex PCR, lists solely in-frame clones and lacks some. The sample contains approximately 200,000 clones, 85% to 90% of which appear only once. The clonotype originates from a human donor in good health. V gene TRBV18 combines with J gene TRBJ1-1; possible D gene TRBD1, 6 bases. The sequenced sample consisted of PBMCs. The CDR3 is CASSQLSPGVNTEAFF. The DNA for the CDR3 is TGTGCCAGCTCGCAACTATCCCCAGGGGTGAACACTGAAGCTTTCTTT.